This T cell receptor gamma chain was profiled in a study of γδ T cells in repeated Plasmodium falciparum infection. Bulk repertoires came from Vgamma9/Vdelta2+ or Vdelta2-negative gammadelta T cells flow-sorted from PBMC. This clone was observed at least ten times. The mismatch at residue 9 between this DNA's translation and the TCRdb protein of a much larger clone likely reflects a read error; the protein shown is translated from the DNA. The CDR3 covers 11 residues. The germline gives CDR1 GITISATS, CDR2 ISYDGTV (reference sequence). TCRdb made new clone calls on the multiplex PCR reads using CATT. The data contain 11,000 to 15,000 gamma-chain clones, roughly 1.5% of them singletons.

The TCR was taken from a pool of human donors (malaria-infected and uninfected, not separated). Here the V gene is TRGV9, but the J gene went uncalled. The source material was gamma-delta T cells from blood. CDR3 sequence reads: CALWEDYKRLF. As DNA, the CDR3 is TGTGCCTTGTGGGAGGACTATAAGAGACTCTTT.